In this sample, the clone carrying this T cell receptor (beta chain) turned up a few times. It was with a sample-barcoded 5' primer and a J-beta primer mix that a second PCR of about 6 to 12 cycles was run. Each CDR3 protein is one row after TCRdb ran MiXCR on the 5' RACE reads. The sample holds 850,000 to 1,000,000 distinct CDR3 sequences, roughly 50% seen once. The sample comes from a study of blood T cells in healthy people across ages. The CDR3 length is 15 residues. V was pared by 3 bases and J by 1 base, with 12 bases between. Germline-derived CDR1 and CDR2 are LGHDT and YNNKEL (reference sequence).

The receptor's source is a man aged 25-40 years in good health. Sequencing input: blood. J is TRBJ2-5 and V is TRBV3-1; D possibly corresponds to TRBD2 (6 bases). The CDR3 DNA sequence: TGTGCCAGCAGCCATTCGGGACTTCTCCAAGAGACCCAGTACTTC. Residues: CASSHSGLLQETQYF.